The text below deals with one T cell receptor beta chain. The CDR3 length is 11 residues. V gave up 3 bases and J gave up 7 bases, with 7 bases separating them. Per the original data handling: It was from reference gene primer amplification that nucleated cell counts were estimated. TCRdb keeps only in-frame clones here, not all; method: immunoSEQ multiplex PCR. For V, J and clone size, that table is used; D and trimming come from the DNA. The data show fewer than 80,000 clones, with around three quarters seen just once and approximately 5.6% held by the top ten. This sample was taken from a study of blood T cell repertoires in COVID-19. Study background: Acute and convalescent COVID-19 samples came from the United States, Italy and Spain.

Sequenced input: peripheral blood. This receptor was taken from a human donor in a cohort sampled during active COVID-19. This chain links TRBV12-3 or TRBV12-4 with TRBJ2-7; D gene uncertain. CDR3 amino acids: CASSFSREQYF. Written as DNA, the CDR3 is TGTGCCAGCAGTTTCTCTCGGGAGCAGTACTTC.